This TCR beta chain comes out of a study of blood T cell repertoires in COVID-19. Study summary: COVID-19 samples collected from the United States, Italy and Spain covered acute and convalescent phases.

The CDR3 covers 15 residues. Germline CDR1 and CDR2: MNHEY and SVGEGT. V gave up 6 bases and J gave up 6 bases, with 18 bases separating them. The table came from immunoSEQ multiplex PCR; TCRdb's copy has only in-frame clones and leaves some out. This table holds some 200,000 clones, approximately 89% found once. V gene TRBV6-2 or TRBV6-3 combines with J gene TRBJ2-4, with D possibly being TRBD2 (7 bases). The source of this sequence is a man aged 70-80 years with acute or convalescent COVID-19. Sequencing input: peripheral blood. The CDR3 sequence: CASSNRAREGNIQYF. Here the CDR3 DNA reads TGTGCCAGCAGCAACAGGGCGAGGGAGGGAAACATTCAGTACTTC.